The clone carrying this TCR beta chain has just a few counts. Its antigen is unidentified. TCRdb reprocessed the PCR reads with MiXCR, giving one entry per CDR3 protein. The table shows 350,000 or so distinct CDR3 sequences, with 20% to 25% occurring only once. The data derive from a study of molecular identifiers for immune sequencing clone quantification. Study results and limitations: Spiked Jurkat TCR RNA equivalent to one cell reportedly surfaced among under 1.1 million naive cells. Beyond 20 RNA copies, clones held over 99% of effector molecules, compared with under 1% in naive cells.

Trimming at V came to 3 bases and at J to 10 bases, leaving 20 bases not matched to a gene. CDR3 length: 17 residues. Germline assignment: CDR1 SQVTM and CDR2 ANQGSEA. The chain combines TRBV29-1 with TRBJ2-1; TRBD2 aligns across 8 bases. This clonotype was sampled from a human donor in good health. Some libraries in this study had Jurkat cell RNA spiked in. Material for sequencing was naive CD8+ T cells from blood, with Jurkat cell RNA spiked in. Subset defined: FACS-sorted CD8+CD4-CCR7+CD45RA+ naive T cells. CDR3 amino acids: CSVDDARGGGASGEQFF. CDR3 sequence (DNA): TGCAGCGTTGATGACGCCCGGGGGGGGGGGGCTTCAGGGGAGCAGTTCTTC.